This TCR beta chain is drawn from a study of identical twins. Each CDR3 protein gets one entry after TCRdb re-called the 5' RACE reads with MiXCR. This table has approximately 500,000 distinct CDR3 sequences, roughly 26% appearing once. The study's findings and limits: Excess twin sharing in beta out-of-frame sequences was weaker. Invariant T cells like MAIT and iNKT could partly confound the zero-insertion analyses.

With respect to this clonotype: Antigen: not known.

These same records also appear under a second study, on T cells expressing NK-cell markers. Turning to that study: Sorted CD3+CD56+NKG2C+, CD3+CD56+NKG2C- and CD3+CD56-NKG2C+ T-cell subsets were beta-chain profiled.

This sequence was found in a young woman in good health. Sequencing input: CD4+ T cells sorted from blood.

The CDR3 is CASRVIRGQKTQYF. The DNA for the CDR3 is TGTGCCAGCAGGGTAATCCGCGGACAGAAGACCCAGTACTTC. The J gene is TRBJ2-5, the V gene TRBV11-2; D is possibly TRBD1 (6 bases). The CDR3 runs to 14 residues. Trimming took off 6 bases at V and 6 bases at J, with 17 bases between the two ends. The V gene's germline CDR1 is SGHAT and CDR2 FQNNGV.